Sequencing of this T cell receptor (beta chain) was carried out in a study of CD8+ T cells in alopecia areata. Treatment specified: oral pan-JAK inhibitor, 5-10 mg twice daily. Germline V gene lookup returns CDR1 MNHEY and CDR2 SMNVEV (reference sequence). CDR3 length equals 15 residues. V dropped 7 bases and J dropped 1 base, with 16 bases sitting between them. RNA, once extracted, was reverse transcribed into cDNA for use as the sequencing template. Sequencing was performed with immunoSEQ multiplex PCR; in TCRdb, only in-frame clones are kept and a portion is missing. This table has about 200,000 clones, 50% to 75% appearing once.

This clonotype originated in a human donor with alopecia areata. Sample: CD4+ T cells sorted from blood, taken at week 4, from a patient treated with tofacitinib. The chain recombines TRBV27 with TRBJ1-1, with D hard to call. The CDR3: CASIEDGSGNTEAFF. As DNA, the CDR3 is TGTGCCAGCATTGAGGATGGGTCCGGGAACACTGAAGCTTTCTTT.